The 19 T cell receptor beta chains listed next were all sequenced from one sample in a study of T cell responses to AZD1222 COVID-19 vaccine. Repertoires were generated with immunoSEQ multiplex PCR, while TCRdb's copy carries only in-frame clones and drops some. The top ten clones hold about 25% of a sample with fewer than 200,000 clones, 85% to 90% of them seen once. This specimen consisted of peripheral blood, obtained 28 days after the second AZD1222 dose. These receptors were collected from an adult who received the AZD1222 COVID-19 vaccine.

The chain couples TRBV28 to TRBJ2-1, with D unresolved. V was cut by 2 bases and J by 4 bases, with 9 bases left in between. Germline-derived CDR1 and CDR2 are MDHEN and SYDVKM. The CDR3 covers 14 residues. In DNA form, the CDR3 reads TGTGCCAGCAGTTTAATCTCCCAATACAATGAGCAGTTCTTC. This encodes CASSLISQYNEQFF.

The chain employs TRBV7-9 and TRBJ1-4; 8 nucleotides match TRBD1. The CDR3 has 18 amino acids. The germline V gene encodes CDR1 SEHNR and CDR2 FQNEAQ (reference sequence). V lost 5 bases, J lost 0 bases, and 11 bases stayed unmatched. CDR3 in DNA: TGTGCCAGCAGCACTCGGACAGGGACGGAAACAACTAATGAAAAACTGTTTTTT. Residues: CASSTRTGTETTNEKLFF. The variable domain in full, completed from reference TRBV7-9 and TRBJ1-4, reads DTGVSQNPRHKITKRGQNVTFRCDPISEHNRLYWYRQTLGQGPEFLTYFQNEAQLEKSRLLSDRFSAERPKGSFSTLEIQRTEQGDSAMYLCASSTRTGTETTNEKLFFGSGTQLSVL.

The chain combines TRBV12-3 or TRBV12-4 with TRBJ2-7; no definite D call. The CDR3 spans 13 residues. The V gene lost 6 bases and the J gene lost 2 bases, with 11 bases spanning the gap. The CDR3 protein is CASRPGRPYEQYF. The CDR3 DNA sequence: TGTGCCAGCAGACCTGGACGGCCCTACGAGCAGTACTTC.

This chain joins TRBV30 and TRBJ2-3; 7 bases are shared with TRBD2. With V trimmed by 2 bases and J by 0 bases, 2 bases remained unmatched. From germline, CDR1 is GTSNPN and CDR2 SVGIG (reference sequence). The CDR3 is 14 amino acids. The chain's CDR3 is CAWSRGVSTDTQYF. The CDR3 coding sequence is TGTGCCTGGAGTCGGGGGGTTAGCACAGATACGCAGTATTTT.

The chain is built from TRBV2 and TRBJ2-7, with 10 bases aligning to TRBD1. This CDR3 region has 15 residues. Germline V gene data show CDR1 as SNHLY and CDR2 as FYNNEI. Unmatched junction bases numbered 9, after V lost 6 bases and J lost 4 bases. CDR3 protein: CASRETRDRGYEQYF. The DNA for the CDR3 is TGTGCCAGCAGAGAAACTCGGGACAGGGGATACGAGCAGTACTTC. The whole variable domain, remainder taken from reference TRBV2 and TRBJ2-7, is EPEVTQTPSHQVTQMGQEVILRCVPISNHLYFYWYRQILGQKVEFLVSFYNNEISEKSEIFDDQFSVERPDGSNFTLKIRSTKLEDSAMYFCASRETRDRGYEQYFGPGTRLTVT.

The count of this clone is one. This chain uses TRBV11-2 with TRBJ1-4, with D unresolved. Germline V gene sequence: CDR1 SGHAT, CDR2 FQNNGV. The CDR3 totals 14 residues. V was clipped by 3 bases and J by 4 bases, with 9 bases between them. CDR3 bases: TGTGCCAGCAGCTTGAGTCGGGGTAATGAAAAACTGTTTTTT. Translated, it gives CASSLSRGNEKLFF.

This clone has just one count. The rearrangement joins TRBV5-1 to TRBJ2-5, with D possibly being TRBD1 (6 bases). The CDR3 length is 14 residues. Per germline, CDR1 SGHRS and CDR2 YFSETQ. V lost 4 bases and J lost 1, with 11 bases in between. The CDR3 here is CASSLGTTQETQYF. CDR3 DNA sequence: TGCGCCAGCAGCCTCGGGACAACCCAAGAGACCCAGTACTTC.

This chain joins TRBV7-2 and TRBJ1-2, with D tentatively TRBD1 (6 bases). Trimming shortened V by 5 bases and J by 8 bases, and 15 bases separated the two germline ends. The CDR3 is 13 amino acids. CDR1 is SGHTA and CDR2 is FQGNSA in the germline V gene. This chain's CDR3 is CASSPQGLGGYTF. DNA of the CDR3: TGTGCCAGCAGCCCCCAGGGGTTGGGGGGCTACACCTTC.

V is TRBV28 and J is TRBJ1-2; TRBD1 is a possible D gene (6 bases). There are 14 residues in the CDR3. The V gene's germline CDR1 is MDHEN and CDR2 SYDVKM. With 4 bases removed from V and 5 bases from J, the gap between germline ends came to 14 bases. The CDR3 bases are TGTGCCAGCAGTTATCCGGGGCAGGGGTATGGCTACACCTTC. Amino acid sequence: CASSYPGQGYGYTF.

This rearrangement joins TRBV28 to TRBJ1-5; no clear D. V lost 6 bases and J 0 bases, leaving 21 bases between the germline ends. Germline V gene lookup returns CDR1 MDHEN and CDR2 SYDVKM. The CDR3 covers 18 residues. CDR3 in DNA: TGTGCCAGCAGCTCACTTACGGGCAGACGATATAGCAATCAGCCCCAGCATTTT. Protein product: CASSSLTGRRYSNQPQHF. The full variable domain, with the rest looked up from reference TRBV28 and TRBJ1-5, is DVKVTQSSRYLVKRTGEKVFLECVQDMDHENMFWYRQDPGLGLRLIYFSYDVKMKEKGDIPEGYSVSREKKERFSLILESASTNQTSMYLCASSSLTGRRYSNQPQHFGDGTRLSIL.

The chain couples TRBV30 to TRBJ2-1; TRBD2 agrees at 7 bases. Trimming took 1 base from V and 1 from J; bases not matched to a gene: 1. The CDR3 length is 14 residues. From germline, CDR1 is GTSNPN and CDR2 SVGIG (reference sequence). In DNA form, the CDR3 reads TGTGCCTGGAGTGGCGGGAGATCCTACAATGAGCAGTTCTTC. It specifies CAWSGGRSYNEQFF.

The chain is built from TRBV9 and TRBJ2-3; D uncertain. V lost 3 bases and J 2 bases, leaving 13 bases between the germline ends. This CDR3 is 15 amino acids long. Germline lookup yields CDR1 SGDLS and CDR2 YYNGEE. For the CDR3, the DNA is TGTGCCAGCAGCGCAGACCCGACCAACACAGATACGCAGTATTTT. Translated: CASSADPTNTDTQYF.

The chain links TRBV3-1 (or the pseudogene TRBV3-2) to TRBJ2-7; unclear D gene. Germline V gene data show CDR1 as LGHDT and CDR2 as YNNKEL (reference sequence). The CDR3 covers 13 residues. V was pared by 1 base and J by 1 base, with 5 bases between. In DNA, the CDR3 is TGTGCCAGCAGCCAAGCCTCATCCTACGAGCAGTACTTC. Its translation is CASSQASSYEQYF.

This chain links TRBV10-3 with TRBJ2-1; 13 nucleotides match TRBD2. Per germline, CDR1 ENHRY and CDR2 SYGVKD. This CDR3 is 17 amino acids long. Germline trimming cut 5 bases from V and 2 bases from J; bases unmatched to any gene: 6. CDR3 protein: CAISSGTSGTTYNEQFF. CDR3 DNA sequence: TGTGCCATCAGTTCCGGGACTAGCGGGACCACCTACAATGAGCAGTTCTTC.

This chain uses TRBV19 with TRBJ2-1; TRBD2 matches 9 bases. J lost 2 bases, V lost 0 bases, and 5 bases had no gene match. Germline V gene lookup returns CDR1 LNHDA and CDR2 SQIVND (reference sequence). CDR3 length: 17 amino acids. In DNA form, the CDR3 reads TGTGCCAGTAGTATAGATGGAGCGGGGGGTCCCTACAATGAGCAGTTCTTC. Protein product: CASSIDGAGGPYNEQFF.

This chain uses TRBV25-1 with TRBJ2-3; 8 positions match TRBD2. Trimming removed 2 bases from V and 4 bases from J; junction bases left unmatched: 11. Germline assignment: CDR1 MGHDK and CDR2 SYGVNS. The CDR3 sequence is 17 residues long. CDR3: CASSEPTSGVTADTQYF. The CDR3 nucleotides are TGTGCCAGCAGTGAACCTACTAGCGGAGTTACCGCAGATACGCAGTATTTT.

The chain joins TRBV30 to TRBJ2-2; D is uncertain. The CDR3 loop spans 13 amino acids. V was shortened by 4 bases and J by 5 bases, with 11 bases between the two germline ends. Germline CDR1 and CDR2: GTSNPN and SVGIG (reference sequence). CDR3 protein: CAWNRLPTGELFF. CDR3 sequence (DNA): TGTGCCTGGAATCGCCTTCCGACCGGGGAGCTGTTTTTT.

Here the CDR3 DNA reads TGTGCCAGCAGTGACTACAGGGGGCCTGGCAATCAGCCCCAGCATTTT. Amino acid sequence: CASSDYRGPGNQPQHF. The chain uses TRBV6-2 or TRBV6-3 and TRBJ1-5; 9 bases are shared with TRBD1. The CDR3 covers 16 residues. Germline V lookup: CDR1 MNHEY, CDR2 SVGEGT. J was trimmed by 2 bases and V by 5 bases; bases with no gene match: 7.

This clone was detected only once. The junction differs from germline at one of its ends, possibly a read error. The chain combines TRBV7-9 with TRBJ2-7; the match to TRBD2 covers 7 bases. CDR1 SEHNR and CDR2 FQNEAQ come from the germline V gene (reference sequence). This CDR3 comprises 12 residues. In nucleotides, the CDR3 is TGTGCCAGCAGCTTAGGGGGATCGGGGGGAGTATTC. Protein sequence: CASSLGGSGGVF.